This T cell receptor beta chain was sequenced in a study of T cells after yellow fever vaccination. At the level of the study: Some fractions had low cell numbers, and these were prepared with SMART-Seq v4 Ultra Low Input.

This CDR3 is 14 amino acids long. Germline V gene data show CDR1 as SGHRS and CDR2 as YFSETQ. The germline V and J ends were trimmed by 5 bases and 2 bases, with 13 bases remaining between them. Production of TCR cDNA was by 5'RACE template switching, which also added a universal primer site and UMIs. From the 5' RACE reads, TCRdb called clonotypes with MiXCR, one entry per CDR3 protein. Seen here are around 320,000 distinct CDR3 sequences, under 9% observed once, and the top ten hold around 3.4%. This clonotype was picked up a small number of times. Its target is not known. Study-wide findings and caveats: A faster peak, day 5 versus 15, was reached by the weaker secondary response. Post-booster samples contained most primary-vaccination clones (approximately 96% CD4, about 87% CD8).

The TCR originated in a man between 18 and 29 years old who received the YFV17D yellow fever vaccine. This chain links TRBV5-1 with TRBJ1-2, with D maybe TRBD1 (5 bases). The sample in question was CD4+ T cells sorted from PBMCs, obtained 5 days after the yellow fever booster vaccination. The CDR3 sequence is CASSQSTANYGYTF. The CDR3 bases are TGCGCCAGCAGTCAATCGACAGCCAACTATGGCTACACCTTC.